This entry concerns a single TCR beta chain. The data are from a study of blood T cell repertoires in COVID-19. Study overall: Acute and convalescent COVID-19 specimens originated in the United States, Italy and Spain. Nucleic acid was either cDNA or gDNA, and it came from T cells, B-cell-depleted T cells, or PBMCs.

Only in-frame clones appear in the TCRdb table, and some are missing; sequencing was by immunoSEQ multiplex PCR. Of approximately 350,000 clones listed, almost 90% are singletons. The CDR3 is 12 residues long. Germline V gene lookup returns CDR1 MDHEN and CDR2 SYDVKM. Trimming took 3 bases from V and 13 from J, leaving 13 bases between them. Seattle's cohort entered during active infection and was followed longitudinally. This clonotype was obtained from a woman in her 70s with COVID-19, enrolled during active disease. Sequenced material: peripheral blood. The rearrangement joins TRBV28 to TRBJ2-1, with a weak D call TRBD1 (6 bases). The CDR3, as DNA: TGTGCCAGCAGTTTGACACAGGGAAGCCAGTTCTTC. It is translated as CASSLTQGSQFF.